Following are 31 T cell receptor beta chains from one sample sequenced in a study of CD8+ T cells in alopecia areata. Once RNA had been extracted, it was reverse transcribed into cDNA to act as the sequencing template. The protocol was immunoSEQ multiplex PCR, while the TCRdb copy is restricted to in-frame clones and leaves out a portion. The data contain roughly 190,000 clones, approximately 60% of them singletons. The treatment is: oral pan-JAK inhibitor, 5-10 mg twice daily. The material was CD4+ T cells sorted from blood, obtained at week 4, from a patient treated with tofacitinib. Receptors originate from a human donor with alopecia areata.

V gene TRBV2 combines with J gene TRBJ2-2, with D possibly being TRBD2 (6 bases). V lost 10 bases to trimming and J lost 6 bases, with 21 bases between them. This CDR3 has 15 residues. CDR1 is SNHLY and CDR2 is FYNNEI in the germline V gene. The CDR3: CATKEGALGSGELFF. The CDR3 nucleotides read TGTGCCACGAAGGAGGGAGCCCTTGGGTCCGGGGAGCTGTTTTTT.

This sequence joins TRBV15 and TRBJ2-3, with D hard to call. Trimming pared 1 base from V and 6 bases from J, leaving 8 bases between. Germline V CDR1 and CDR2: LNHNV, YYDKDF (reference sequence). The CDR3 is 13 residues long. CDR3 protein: CATSRGYTDTQYF. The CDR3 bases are TGTGCCACCAGCAGAGGGTACACCGATACGCAGTATTTT.

The DNA for the CDR3 is TGTGCCTGGAGTCAGTCCTCAGGGCCCCAGCATTTT. The encoded protein is CAWSQSSGPQHF. This chain links TRBV30 with TRBJ1-5; no definite D call. The CDR3 has 12 amino acids. The germline gives CDR1 GTSNPN, CDR2 SVGIG (reference sequence). V was shortened by 2 bases and J by 9 bases, with 11 bases between the two germline ends.

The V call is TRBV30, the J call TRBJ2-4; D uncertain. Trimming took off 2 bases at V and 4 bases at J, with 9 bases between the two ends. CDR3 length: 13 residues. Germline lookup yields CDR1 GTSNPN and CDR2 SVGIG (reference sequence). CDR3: CAWSRTDKNIQYF. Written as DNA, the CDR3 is TGTGCCTGGAGTCGGACGGATAAAAACATTCAGTACTTC.

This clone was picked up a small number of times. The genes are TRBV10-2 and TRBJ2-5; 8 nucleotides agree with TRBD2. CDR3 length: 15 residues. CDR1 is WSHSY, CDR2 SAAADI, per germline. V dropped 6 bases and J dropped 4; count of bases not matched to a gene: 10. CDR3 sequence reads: CASRIAGGGTETQYF. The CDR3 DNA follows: TGCGCCAGCAGGATCGCCGGGGGGGGGACAGAGACCCAGTACTTC.

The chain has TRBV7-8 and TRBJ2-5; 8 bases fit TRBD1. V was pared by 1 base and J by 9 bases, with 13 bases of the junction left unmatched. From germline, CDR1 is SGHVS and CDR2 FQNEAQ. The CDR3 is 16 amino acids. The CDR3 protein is CASSLGLTGTGRAQYF. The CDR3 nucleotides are TGTGCCAGCAGCTTAGGACTGACCGGGACAGGTCGGGCCCAGTACTTC.

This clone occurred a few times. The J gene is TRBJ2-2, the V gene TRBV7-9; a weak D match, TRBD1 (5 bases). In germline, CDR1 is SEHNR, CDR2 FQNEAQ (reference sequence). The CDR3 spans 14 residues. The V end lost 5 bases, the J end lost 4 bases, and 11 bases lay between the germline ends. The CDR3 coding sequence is TGTGCCAGCAGCACAGGACATTTCACCGGGGAGCTGTTTTTT. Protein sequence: CASSTGHFTGELFF.

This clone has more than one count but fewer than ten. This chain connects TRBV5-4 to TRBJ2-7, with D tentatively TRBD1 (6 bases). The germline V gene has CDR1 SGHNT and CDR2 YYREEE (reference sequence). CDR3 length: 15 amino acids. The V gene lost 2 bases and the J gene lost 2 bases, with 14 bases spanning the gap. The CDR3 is CASSLQGPLAYEQYF. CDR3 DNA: TGTGCCAGCAGCTTACAGGGACCCTTAGCCTACGAGCAGTACTTC.

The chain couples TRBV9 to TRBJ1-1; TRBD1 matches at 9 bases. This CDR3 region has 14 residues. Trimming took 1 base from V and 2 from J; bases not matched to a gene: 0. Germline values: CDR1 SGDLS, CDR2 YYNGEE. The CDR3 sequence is CASSVTGGNTEAFF. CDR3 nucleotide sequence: TGTGCCAGCAGCGTAACAGGGGGCAACACTGAAGCTTTCTTT.

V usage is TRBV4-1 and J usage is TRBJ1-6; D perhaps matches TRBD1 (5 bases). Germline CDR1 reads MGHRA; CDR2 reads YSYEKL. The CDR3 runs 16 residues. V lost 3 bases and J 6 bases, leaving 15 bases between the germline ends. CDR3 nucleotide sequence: TGCGCCAGCAGCCAGCCTAGGGACGCCTTTAATTCACCCCTCCACTTT. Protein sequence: CASSQPRDAFNSPLHF.

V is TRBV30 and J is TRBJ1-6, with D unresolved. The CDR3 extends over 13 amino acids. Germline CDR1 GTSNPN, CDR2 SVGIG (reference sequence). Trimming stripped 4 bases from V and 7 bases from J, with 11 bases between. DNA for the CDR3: TGTGCCTGGACCCCATTCCAGAATTCACCCCTCCACTTT. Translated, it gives CAWTPFQNSPLHF.

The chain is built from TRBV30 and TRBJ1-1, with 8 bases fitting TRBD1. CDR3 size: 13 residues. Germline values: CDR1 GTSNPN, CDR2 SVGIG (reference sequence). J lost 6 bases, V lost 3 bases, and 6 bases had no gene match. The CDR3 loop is CAWSRGLHAEAFF. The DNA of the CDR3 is TGTGCCTGGAGCAGGGGGCTTCACGCTGAAGCTTTCTTT.

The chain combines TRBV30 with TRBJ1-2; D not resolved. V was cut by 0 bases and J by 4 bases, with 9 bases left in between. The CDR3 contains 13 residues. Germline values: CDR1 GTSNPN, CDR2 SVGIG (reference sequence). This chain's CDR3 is CAWSVLEGYGYTF. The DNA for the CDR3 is TGTGCCTGGAGTGTGCTGGAGGGCTATGGCTACACCTTC.

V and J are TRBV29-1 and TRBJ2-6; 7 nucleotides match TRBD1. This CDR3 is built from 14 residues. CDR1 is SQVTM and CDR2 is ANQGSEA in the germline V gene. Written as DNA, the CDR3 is TGCGCCCACTCAGGGGGCTCTGGGGCCAACGTCCTGACTTTC. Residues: CAHSGGSGANVLTF. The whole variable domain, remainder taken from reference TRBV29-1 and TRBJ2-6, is SAVISQKPSRDICQRGTSLTIQCQVDSQVTMMFWYRQQPGQSLTLIATANQGSEATYESGFVIDKFPISRPNLTFSTLTVSNMSPEDSSIYLCAHSGGSGANVLTFGAGSRLTVL.

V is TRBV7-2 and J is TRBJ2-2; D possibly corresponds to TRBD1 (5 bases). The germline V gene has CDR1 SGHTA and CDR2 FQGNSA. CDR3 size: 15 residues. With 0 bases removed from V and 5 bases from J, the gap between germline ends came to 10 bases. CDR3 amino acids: CASSLASAGTGELFF. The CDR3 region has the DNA TGTGCCAGCAGCTTAGCGTCTGCAGGGACCGGGGAGCTGTTTTTT.

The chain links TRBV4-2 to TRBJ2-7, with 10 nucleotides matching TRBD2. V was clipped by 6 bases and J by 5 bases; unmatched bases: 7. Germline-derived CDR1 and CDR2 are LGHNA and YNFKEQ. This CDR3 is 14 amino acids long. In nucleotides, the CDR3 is TGTGCCAGCAGACCTAGCGGGGGCAGCGACGAGCAGTACTTC. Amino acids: CASRPSGGSDEQYF.

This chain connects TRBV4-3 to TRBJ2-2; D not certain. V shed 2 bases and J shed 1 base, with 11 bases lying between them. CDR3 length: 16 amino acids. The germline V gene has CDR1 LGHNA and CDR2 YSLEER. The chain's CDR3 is CASSQSGVQNTGELFF. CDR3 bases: TGCGCCAGCAGCCAATCAGGCGTACAGAACACCGGGGAGCTGTTTTTT.

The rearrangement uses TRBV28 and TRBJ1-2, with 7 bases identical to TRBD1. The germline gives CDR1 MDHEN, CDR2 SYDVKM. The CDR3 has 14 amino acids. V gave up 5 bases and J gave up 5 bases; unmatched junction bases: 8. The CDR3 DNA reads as TGTGCCAGCAGTACCCCCCCGACAGGGTATGGCTACACCTTC. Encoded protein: CASSTPPTGYGYTF.

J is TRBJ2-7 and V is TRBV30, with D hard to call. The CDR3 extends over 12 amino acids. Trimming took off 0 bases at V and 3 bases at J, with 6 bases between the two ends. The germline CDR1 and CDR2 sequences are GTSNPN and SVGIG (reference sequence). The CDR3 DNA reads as TGTGCCTGGAGTGTACACCTCTACGAGCAGTACTTC. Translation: CAWSVHLYEQYF.

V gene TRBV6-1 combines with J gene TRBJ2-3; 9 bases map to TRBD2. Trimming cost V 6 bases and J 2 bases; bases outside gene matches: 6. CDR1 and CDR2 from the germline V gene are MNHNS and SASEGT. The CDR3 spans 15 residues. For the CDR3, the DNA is TGTGCCAGCAGAGCGACTAGCGGAAACACAGATACGCAGTATTTT. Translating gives CASRATSGNTDTQYF.

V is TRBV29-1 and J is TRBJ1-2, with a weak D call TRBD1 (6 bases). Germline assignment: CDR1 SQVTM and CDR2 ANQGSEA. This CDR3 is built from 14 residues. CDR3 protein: CSGNGGVGVLGYTF. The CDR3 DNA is TGCAGTGGAAATGGGGGCGTGGGAGTTCTTGGCTACACCTTC.

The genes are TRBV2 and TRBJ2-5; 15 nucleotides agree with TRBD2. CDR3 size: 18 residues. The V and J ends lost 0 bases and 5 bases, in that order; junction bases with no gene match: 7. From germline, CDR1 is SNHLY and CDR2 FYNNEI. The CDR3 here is CASSEAWTSGGAGETQYF. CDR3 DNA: TGTGCCAGCAGTGAAGCCTGGACTAGCGGGGGGGCCGGGGAGACCCAGTACTTC.

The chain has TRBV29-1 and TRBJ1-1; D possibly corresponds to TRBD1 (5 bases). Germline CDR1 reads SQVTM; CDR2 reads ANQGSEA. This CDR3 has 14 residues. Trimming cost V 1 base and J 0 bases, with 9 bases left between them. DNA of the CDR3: TGCAGCGTTGAAGTGGGGGGGGTGAACACTGAAGCTTTCTTT. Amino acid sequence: CSVEVGGVNTEAFF.

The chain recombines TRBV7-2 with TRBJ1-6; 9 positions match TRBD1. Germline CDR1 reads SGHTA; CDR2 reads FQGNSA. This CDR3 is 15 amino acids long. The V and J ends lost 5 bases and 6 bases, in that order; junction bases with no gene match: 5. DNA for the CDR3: TGTGCCAGCAGCCCTACGGGACAGGGTAATTCACCCCTCCACTTT. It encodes CASSPTGQGNSPLHF.

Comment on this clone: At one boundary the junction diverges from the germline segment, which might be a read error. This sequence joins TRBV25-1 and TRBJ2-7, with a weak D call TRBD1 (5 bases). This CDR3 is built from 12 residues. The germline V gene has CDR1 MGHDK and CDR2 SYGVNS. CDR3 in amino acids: CASSEYMAGHSF. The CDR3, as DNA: TGTGCCAGCAGTGAATATATGGCAGGGCACTCGTTC.

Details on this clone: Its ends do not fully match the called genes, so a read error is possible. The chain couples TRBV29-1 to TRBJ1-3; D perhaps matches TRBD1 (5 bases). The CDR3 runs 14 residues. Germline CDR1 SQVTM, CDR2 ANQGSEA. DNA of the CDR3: TGCAGCGCTCAGGGAAAGCACTCTGGAAACACCATAGATTTT. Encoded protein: CSAQGKHSGNTIDF.

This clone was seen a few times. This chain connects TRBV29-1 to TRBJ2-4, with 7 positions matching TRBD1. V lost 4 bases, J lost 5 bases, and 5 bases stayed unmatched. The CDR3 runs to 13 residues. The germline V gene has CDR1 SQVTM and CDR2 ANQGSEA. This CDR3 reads CSVGGGGQNIQYF. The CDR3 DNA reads TGCAGCGTTGGAGGGGGCGGTCAAAACATTCAGTACTTC.

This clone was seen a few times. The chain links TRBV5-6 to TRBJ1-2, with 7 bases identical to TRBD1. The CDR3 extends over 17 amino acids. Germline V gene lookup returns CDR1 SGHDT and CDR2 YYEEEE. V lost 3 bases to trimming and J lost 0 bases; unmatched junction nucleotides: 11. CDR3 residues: CASSWGTDFAPNYGYTF. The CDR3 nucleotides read TGTGCCAGCAGCTGGGGGACAGACTTCGCTCCTAACTATGGCTACACCTTC.

In DNA, the CDR3 is TGTGCCAGCAGTAACCGGGACAGGGGGACTGAAGCTTTCTTT. Its protein product is CASSNRDRGTEAFF. This chain links TRBV6-5 with TRBJ1-1, with 11 bases fitting TRBD1. This CDR3 is built from 14 residues. The ends lost 5 bases at V and 5 bases at J; junction bases unmatched: 4. Germline V gene data show CDR1 as MNHEY and CDR2 as SVGAGI.

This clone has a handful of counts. Here the CDR3 reads CASSGTSGSYNEQFF. The CDR3 DNA reads as TGTGCCAGCAGCGGGACTAGCGGATCCTACAATGAGCAGTTCTTC. This sequence joins TRBV7-2 and TRBJ2-1; TRBD2 matches 11 bases. From germline, CDR1 is SGHTA and CDR2 FQGNSA. The CDR3 is 15 amino acids. J was trimmed by 1 base and V by 5 bases; bases with no gene match: 1.

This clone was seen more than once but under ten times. CDR3 region: CASERSDRGVQSYGYTF. In nucleotides, the CDR3 is TGTGCCAGCGAGCGGTCTGACAGGGGGGTCCAAAGCTATGGCTACACCTTC. V gene TRBV2 combines with J gene TRBJ1-2; TRBD1 matches at 9 bases. CDR3 size: 17 residues. CDR1 and CDR2 from the germline V gene are SNHLY and FYNNEI. With 8 bases clipped from V and 4 bases from J, the junction kept 17 bases outside the gene matches.